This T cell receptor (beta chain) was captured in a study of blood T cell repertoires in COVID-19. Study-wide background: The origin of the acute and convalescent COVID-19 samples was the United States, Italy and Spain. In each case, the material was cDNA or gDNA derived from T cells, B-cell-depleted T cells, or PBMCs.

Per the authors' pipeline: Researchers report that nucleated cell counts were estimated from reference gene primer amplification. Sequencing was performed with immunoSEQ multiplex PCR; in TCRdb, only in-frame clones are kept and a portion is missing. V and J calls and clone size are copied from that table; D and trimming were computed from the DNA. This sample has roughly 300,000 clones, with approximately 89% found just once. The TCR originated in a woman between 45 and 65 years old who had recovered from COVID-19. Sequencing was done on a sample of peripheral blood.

CDR3 in amino acids: CASSAPGSGGFYEQYF. The CDR3, as DNA: TGTGCCAGCAGTGCACCAGGGAGCGGGGGGTTCTACGAGCAGTACTTC. This sequence joins TRBV6-1 and TRBJ2-7; 9 positions agree with TRBD2. V lost 4 bases to trimming and J lost 3 bases; unmatched junction nucleotides: 10. Germline V gives CDR1 MNHNS, CDR2 SASEGT. CDR3 size: 16 residues.